These 26 T cell receptor beta chains originate from one sample sequenced in a study of blood T cell repertoires in COVID-19. The table came from immunoSEQ multiplex PCR; TCRdb's copy has only in-frame clones and leaves some out. The sample records around 220,000 clones, around 82% being singletons. Sequenced input: peripheral blood. Receptors were obtained from a woman older than 75 with active or convalescent COVID-19.

V and J are TRBV5-1 and TRBJ1-5; maybe TRBD1 (6 bases). Trimming removed 0 bases from V and 2 bases from J, with 9 bases in between. The CDR3 consists of 15 residues. CDR1 and CDR2 (germline): SGHRS, YFSETQ. The CDR3 coding sequence is TGCGCCAGCAGCTTGGTACCAGGGGGCAATCAGCCCCAGCATTTT. Translating it yields CASSLVPGGNQPQHF.

In this sample, this clone turned up a few times. A junction boundary mismatches the germline segment, possibly from a read error. The chain is built from TRBV18 and TRBJ1-4; D not resolved. Germline CDR1 and CDR2: KGHSH and LQKENI. This CDR3 comprises 14 residues. The CDR3 reads CASSPQWAKEKLFF. As DNA, the CDR3 is TGTGCCAGCTCACCACAATGGGCTAAGGAAAAACTGTTTTTT.

This chain's CDR3 is CASREGVGYTF. CDR3 nucleotide sequence: TGTGCCAGTAGGGAGGGTGTTGGCTACACCTTC. The chain recombines TRBV19 with TRBJ1-2; D is unresolved. The CDR3 is 11 amino acids. Between the trimmed V and J ends, which lost 6 bases and 7 bases, there was a span of 9 bases. Germline V gene data show CDR1 as LNHDA and CDR2 as SQIVND (reference sequence).

The CDR3 DNA sequence: TGTGCCACCAGCAGGAGGTCAGAGACCCAGTACTTC. Residues: CATSRRSETQYF. The chain recombines TRBV15 with TRBJ2-5; D is undetermined. CDR1 and CDR2 from the germline V gene are LNHNV and YYDKDF (reference sequence). The CDR3 has 12 amino acids. The germline V and J ends were trimmed by 3 bases and 4 bases, with 6 bases remaining between them.

This chain connects TRBV13 to TRBJ2-1; 7 nucleotides line up with TRBD2. CDR3 size: 15 residues. Unmatched junction bases numbered 3, after V lost 0 bases and J lost 4 bases. CDR1 and CDR2 (germline): PRHDT, FYEKMQ (reference sequence). The CDR3 DNA reads as TGTGCCAGCAGCTTAGGAGCGGGGAAGTACAATGAGCAGTTCTTC. It translates to CASSLGAGKYNEQFF.

The gene calls are TRBV6-6 and TRBJ1-5, with D maybe TRBD1 (5 bases). CDR3 length: 16 residues. CDR1 and CDR2 (germline): MNHNY, SVGAGI (reference sequence). The germline V and J ends were trimmed by 0 bases and 2 bases, with 11 bases remaining between them. The CDR3 reads CASSYSGARGNQPQHF. CDR3 bases: TGTGCCAGCAGTTACTCGGGTGCCAGGGGCAATCAGCCCCAGCATTTT.

The gene calls are TRBV6-5 and TRBJ2-1; 12 nucleotides agree with TRBD2. Trimming took 2 bases from V and 8 from J; bases not matched to a gene: 7. Germline lookup yields CDR1 MNHEY and CDR2 SVGAGI. The CDR3 extends over 16 amino acids. As DNA, the CDR3 is TGTGCCAGCAGTTACCTGACTAGCGGGAGTATATATGAGCAGTTCTTC. It translates to CASSYLTSGSIYEQFF.

This chain uses TRBV28 with TRBJ2-1; possibly TRBD1 for D (5 bases). The CDR3 has 16 amino acids. V dropped 5 bases and J dropped 0 bases, with 14 bases sitting between them. Per germline, CDR1 MDHEN and CDR2 SYDVKM. CDR3 nucleotide sequence: TGTGCCAGCAGTGCGTACAGGAGTCGCTCCTACAATGAGCAGTTCTTC. The encoded protein is CASSAYRSRSYNEQFF.

The rearrangement joins TRBV9 to TRBJ2-4, with 10 bases aligning to TRBD1. The CDR3 runs to 15 residues. Trimming removed 4 bases from V and 7 bases from J; junction bases left unmatched: 8. The germline CDR1 and CDR2 sequences are SGDLS and YYNGEE. The CDR3 is CASSPADRGRNIQYF. CDR3 in DNA: TGTGCCAGCAGCCCAGCGGACAGGGGGAGGAACATTCAGTACTTC.

The chain employs TRBV6-1 and TRBJ1-6, with D perhaps TRBD1 (6 bases). This CDR3 region has 15 residues. Trimming took off 3 bases at V and 5 bases at J, with 11 bases between the two ends. Germline-derived CDR1 and CDR2 are MNHNS and SASEGT. The CDR3 region is CASSDQQGNNSPLHF. The CDR3 DNA is TGTGCCAGCAGTGATCAGCAGGGGAATAATTCACCCCTCCACTTT.

In the case of this clone: This CDR3 is also generated by other DNA sequences in the sample. The chain employs TRBV24-1 and TRBJ2-3; a possible D gene is TRBD1 (6 bases). The CDR3 length is 12 residues. The germline V and J ends were trimmed by 9 bases and 0 bases, with 6 bases remaining between them. CDR1 is KGHDR and CDR2 is SFDVKD in the germline V gene. CDR3 sequence reads: CATGTSTDTQYF. The CDR3 region has the DNA TGTGCCACCGGGACAAGCACAGATACGCAGTATTTT.

The chain carries TRBV6-1 and TRBJ1-5; D is possibly TRBD1 (6 bases). Trimming removed 6 bases from V and 3 bases from J, with 12 bases in between. Germline V gives CDR1 MNHNS, CDR2 SASEGT. CDR3 length equals 14 residues. This CDR3 reads CASSQTGTNQPQHF. The CDR3 DNA is TGTGCCAGCAGCCAAACAGGGACCAATCAGCCCCAGCATTTT.

The genes are TRBV3-1 (or the pseudogene TRBV3-2) and TRBJ1-1; D is unclear. CDR1 and CDR2 from the germline V gene are LGHDT and YNNKEL (reference sequence). Trimming shortened V by 3 bases and J by 1 base, and 6 bases separated the two germline ends. The CDR3 contains 13 residues. The CDR3 DNA reads TGTGCCAGCAGCCATACAGCGAACACTGAAGCTTTCTTT. Translated: CASSHTANTEAFF.

Only a few counts were recorded for this clone. The genes are TRBV15 and TRBJ2-7; D is possibly TRBD1 (6 bases). CDR1 LNHNV and CDR2 YYDKDF come from the germline V gene (reference sequence). Between the trimmed V and J ends, which lost 1 base and 7 bases, there was a span of 17 bases. This CDR3 contains 15 residues. The chain's CDR3 is CATSRAGTGSFEQYF. The CDR3 DNA reads TGTGCCACCAGCAGAGCGGGCACAGGGTCGTTTGAGCAGTACTTC.

This rearrangement joins TRBV25-1 to TRBJ1-1; TRBD1 is a possible D gene (6 bases). CDR3 length equals 18 residues. Germline assignment: CDR1 MGHDK and CDR2 SYGVNS. Trimming shortened V by 2 bases and J by 5 bases, and 24 bases separated the two germline ends. The chain's CDR3 is CASSEAPVQGLFGTEAFF. CDR3 in DNA: TGTGCCAGCAGTGAAGCTCCGGTACAGGGTTTGTTCGGAACTGAAGCTTTCTTT.

J is TRBJ1-2 and V is TRBV6-5, with 7 bases that match TRBD1. The V gene end was trimmed by 0 bases and the J gene end by 0 bases; junction bases not matched to a gene: 4. In germline, CDR1 is MNHEY, CDR2 SVGAGI. This CDR3 has 16 amino acids. CDR3 protein: CASSYSGTATNYGYTF. CDR3 DNA: TGTGCCAGCAGTTACTCGGGGACAGCCACTAACTATGGCTACACCTTC.

The chain joins TRBV24-1 to TRBJ2-2, with D unresolved. Trimming removed 5 bases at V and 0 bases at J, with 12 bases between. Germline V lookup: CDR1 KGHDR, CDR2 SFDVKD. This CDR3 has 16 amino acids. The CDR3 spells CATSARKTANTGELFF. For the CDR3, the DNA is TGTGCCACCAGTGCCAGAAAAACCGCGAACACCGGGGAGCTGTTTTTT.

In regard to this clone: At the DNA level, this CDR3 is encoded by other sequences in the same sample as well. The CDR3 nucleotides read TGTGCCAGCAGTTTAGGGGGCAGGGAGACCCAGTACTTC. It is translated as CASSLGGRETQYF. The chain couples TRBV28 to TRBJ2-5; D is perhaps TRBD1 (6 bases). CDR1 is MDHEN and CDR2 is SYDVKM in the germline V gene. Trimming pared 2 bases from V and 5 bases from J, leaving 9 bases between. The CDR3 runs to 13 residues.

The chain employs TRBV9 and TRBJ1-2; D is undetermined. From germline, CDR1 is SGDLS and CDR2 YYNGEE. With 4 bases removed from V and 2 bases from J, the gap between germline ends came to 15 bases. This CDR3 comprises 15 residues. The CDR3 is CASSKNPTGNYGYTF. CDR3 DNA sequence: TGTGCCAGCAGCAAAAACCCGACGGGGAACTATGGCTACACCTTC.

The gene calls are TRBV27 and TRBJ1-2, with 7 bases aligning to TRBD1. CDR1 MNHEY and CDR2 SMNVEV come from the germline V gene (reference sequence). This CDR3 has 18 residues. Trimming took 0 bases from V and 4 from J; bases not matched to a gene: 14. CDR3 sequence (DNA): TGTGCCAGCAGTTTATCAGGAGCAGACAGGGTTATACTCTATGGCTACACCTTC. It encodes CASSLSGADRVILYGYTF.

The sample holds a few counts of this clone. The V call is TRBV15, the J call TRBJ2-4, with D possibly matching TRBD2 (6 bases). The V gene lost 0 bases and the J gene lost 6 bases, with 12 bases spanning the gap. CDR1 is LNHNV and CDR2 is YYDKDF in the germline V gene (reference sequence). The CDR3 consists of 15 residues. CDR3 in DNA: TGTGCCACCAGCAGAGATATTGGGGGGACAAACATTCAGTACTTC. Residues: CATSRDIGGTNIQYF. The whole variable domain, filled in from reference TRBV15 and TRBJ2-4, reads DAMVIQNPRYQVTQFGKPVTLSCSQTLNHNVMYWYQQKSSQAPKLLFHYYDKDFNNEADTPDNFQSRRPNTSFCFLDIRSPGLGDTAMYLCATSRDIGGTNIQYFGAGTRLSVL.

The genes are TRBV27 and TRBJ2-7, with 7 bases lining up with TRBD1. The CDR3 runs 16 residues. J was trimmed by 7 bases and V by 0 bases; bases with no gene match: 12. Germline V gives CDR1 MNHEY, CDR2 SMNVEV (reference sequence). DNA for the CDR3: TGTGCCAGCAGTTTATCTCCCACAGGGGTTTCGGGAGAGCAGTACTTC. It is translated as CASSLSPTGVSGEQYF.

The CDR3 nucleotides read TGTGCCAGCTCGCCTAACAGGGGCGATCAGCCCCAGCATTTT. Its translation: CASSPNRGDQPQHF. The chain uses TRBV18 and TRBJ1-5; 7 bases agree with TRBD1. Losses at the gene ends were 6 bases for V and 5 bases for J; bases not matched to a gene: 7. This CDR3 comprises 14 residues. Germline V gene sequence: CDR1 KGHSH, CDR2 LQKENI.

The V call is TRBV24-1, the J call TRBJ2-1, with 9 bases lining up with TRBD1. The CDR3 spans 15 residues. After removal of 4 bases from V and 6 bases from J, the junction contained 6 bases not matched to a gene. Germline V gene sequence: CDR1 KGHDR, CDR2 SFDVKD. The CDR3: CATSDGTGWGNEQFF. Written as DNA, the CDR3 is TGTGCCACCAGTGACGGGACAGGGTGGGGCAATGAGCAGTTCTTC.

This chain uses TRBV19 with TRBJ2-3; 8 bases are shared with TRBD1. V shed 3 bases and J 3 bases; nucleotides not matched to a gene: 8. CDR1 LNHDA and CDR2 SQIVND come from the germline V gene (reference sequence). There are 16 residues in the CDR3. CDR3 sequence (DNA): TGTGCCAGTAGTATGACAGGGGATCGGGGGACAGATACGCAGTATTTT. Its translation is CASSMTGDRGTDTQYF. Complete variable domain (other parts from reference TRBV19 and TRBJ2-3): DGGITQSPKYLFRKEGQNVTLSCEQNLNHDAMYWYRQDPGQGLRLIYYSQIVNDFQKGDIAEGYSVSREKKESFPLTVTSAQKNPTAFYLCASSMTGDRGTDTQYFGPGTRLTVL.

In DNA form, the CDR3 reads TGCGCCAGCAGTGAGTTATCCAGCGGGAGGGTTGGTGAGCAGTTCTTC. Its protein product is CASSELSSGRVGEQFF. The chain has TRBV10-2 and TRBJ2-1, with 10 bases identical to TRBD2. The germline gives CDR1 WSHSY, CDR2 SAAADI. This CDR3 is 16 amino acids long. The trim removed 1 base at V and 9 bases at J, leaving 9 bases unmatched.